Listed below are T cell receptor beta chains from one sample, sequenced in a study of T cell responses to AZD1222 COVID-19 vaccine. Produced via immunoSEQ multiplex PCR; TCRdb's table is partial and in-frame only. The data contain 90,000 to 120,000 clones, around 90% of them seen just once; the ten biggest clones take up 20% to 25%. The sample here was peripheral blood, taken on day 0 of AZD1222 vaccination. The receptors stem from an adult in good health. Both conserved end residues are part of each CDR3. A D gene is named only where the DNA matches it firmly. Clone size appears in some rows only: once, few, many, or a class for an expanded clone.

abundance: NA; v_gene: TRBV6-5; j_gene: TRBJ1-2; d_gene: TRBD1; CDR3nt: TGTGCCAGCAGTTACGCCAGGGGGCTTAACTATGGCTACACCTTC; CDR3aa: CASSYARGLNYGYTF
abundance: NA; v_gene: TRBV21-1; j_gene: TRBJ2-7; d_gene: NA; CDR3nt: TGTGCCAGCAGCAAAGACCCCACTTACAGGGGACTAGCGGGGATCTCCTACGAGCAGTACTTC; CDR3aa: CASSKDPTYRGLAGISYEQYF
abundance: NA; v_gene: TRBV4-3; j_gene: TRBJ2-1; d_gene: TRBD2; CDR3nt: TGCGCCAGCAGCCAAGTGATCACGGGGGGGCCAAAAAATGAGCAGTTCTTC; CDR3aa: CASSQVITGGPKNEQFF
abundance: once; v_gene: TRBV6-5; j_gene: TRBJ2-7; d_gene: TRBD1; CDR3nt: TGTGCCAGCAGCGATACAGGGGAGTACGAGCAGTACTTC; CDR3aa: CASSDTGEYEQYF
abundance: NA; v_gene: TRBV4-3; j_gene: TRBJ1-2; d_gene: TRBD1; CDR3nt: TGCGCCAGCAGCGTGCACAGGGGGGGAGGCTACACCTTC; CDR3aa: CASSVHRGGGYTF
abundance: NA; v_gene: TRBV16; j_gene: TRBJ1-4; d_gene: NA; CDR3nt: TGTGCCAGCAGCCCGGACAGAGTGAATGAAAAACTGTTTTTT; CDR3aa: CASSPDRVNEKLFF
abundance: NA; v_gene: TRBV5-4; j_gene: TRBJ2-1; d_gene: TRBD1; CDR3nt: TGTGCCAGCAGCCTCCGGGACAGATCCTACAATGAGCAGTTCTTC; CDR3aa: CASSLRDRSYNEQFF
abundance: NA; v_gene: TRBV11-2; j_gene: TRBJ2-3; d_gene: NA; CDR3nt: TGTGCCAGCAGCTTAGATGGGCCCCCCACAGATACGCAGTATTTT; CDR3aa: CASSLDGPPTDTQYF
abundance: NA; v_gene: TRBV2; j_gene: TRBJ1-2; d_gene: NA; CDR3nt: TGTGCCAGCAGTGCCCTAGGGAAAATTAACTATGGCTACACCTTC; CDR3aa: CASSALGKINYGYTF
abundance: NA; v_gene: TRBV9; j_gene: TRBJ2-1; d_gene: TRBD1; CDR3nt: TGTGCCAGCAGCGTAGCTGGGACAGGGGGGTACAATGAGCAGTTCTTC; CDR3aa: CASSVAGTGGYNEQFF
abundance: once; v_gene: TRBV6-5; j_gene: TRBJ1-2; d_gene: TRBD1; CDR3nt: TGTGCCAGCAGATCATCTCTACAGGGGACCTATGGCTACACCTTC; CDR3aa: CASRSSLQGTYGYTF
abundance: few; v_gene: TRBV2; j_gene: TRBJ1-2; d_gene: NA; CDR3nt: TGTGCCATCCGGTTAATTGGCTACACCTTC; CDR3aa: CAIRLIGYTF
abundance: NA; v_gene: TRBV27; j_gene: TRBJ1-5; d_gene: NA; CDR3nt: TGTGCCAGCAGTTTTCCAGATCAGCCCCAGCATTTT; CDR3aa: CASSFPDQPQHF
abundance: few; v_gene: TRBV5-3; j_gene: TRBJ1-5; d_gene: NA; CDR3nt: TGTGCCAGAAGCTTGGGAGATACATTTCAGGCAGGGTGGGGGTATAGCAATCAGCCCCAGCATTTT; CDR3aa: CARSLGDTFQAGWGYSNQPQHF
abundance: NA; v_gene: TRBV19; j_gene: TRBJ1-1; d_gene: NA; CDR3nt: TGTGCCAGTAGTATTAGTGTTGAAGCTTTCTTT; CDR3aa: CASSISVEAFF
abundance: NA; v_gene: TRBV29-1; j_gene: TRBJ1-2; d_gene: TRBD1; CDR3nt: TGCAGCGCCTCGGACAGGGGGGCTAACTATGGCTACACCTTC; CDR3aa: CSASDRGANYGYTF
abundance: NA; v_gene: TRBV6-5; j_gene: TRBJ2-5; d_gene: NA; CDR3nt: TGTGCCAGCAGTTACATGAGTGAGACCCAGTACTTC; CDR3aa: CASSYMSETQYF
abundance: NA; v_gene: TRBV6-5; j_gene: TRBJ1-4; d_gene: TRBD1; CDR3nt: TGTGCCAGTAGAATACAGGGGAAACATGAAAAACTGTTTTTT; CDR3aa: CASRIQGKHEKLFF
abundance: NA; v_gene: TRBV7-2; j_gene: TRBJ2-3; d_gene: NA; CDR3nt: TGTGCCAGCAGCTTAGGTCAGAAGGATACGCAGTATTTT; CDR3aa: CASSLGQKDTQYF
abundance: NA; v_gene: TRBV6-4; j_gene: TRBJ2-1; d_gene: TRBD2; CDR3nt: TGTGCCAGCAGTCTTAGCGGGGGGGCCGTGAATGAGCAGTTCTTC; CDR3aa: CASSLSGGAVNEQFF
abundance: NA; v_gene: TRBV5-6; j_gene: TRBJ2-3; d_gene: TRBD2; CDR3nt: TGTGCCAGCAGCTGGAGGGCGGGAGCTAGCACAGATACGCAGTATTTT; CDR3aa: CASSWRAGASTDTQYF
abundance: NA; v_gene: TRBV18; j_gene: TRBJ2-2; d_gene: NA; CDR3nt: TGTGCCAGCTCACCAGGGGTCACCGGGGAGCTGTTTTTT; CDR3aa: CASSPGVTGELFF
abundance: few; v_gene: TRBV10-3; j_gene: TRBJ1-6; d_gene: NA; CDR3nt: TGTGCCATCAGTGAAGGAGGACAAGGAAATTCACCCCTCCACTTT; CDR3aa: CAISEGGQGNSPLHF
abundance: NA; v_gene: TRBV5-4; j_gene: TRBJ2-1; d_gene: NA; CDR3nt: TGTGCCAGCAGCCGAGGGGGAACGGGGGCCCACTCCTACAATGAGCAGTTCTTC; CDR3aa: CASSRGGTGAHSYNEQFF
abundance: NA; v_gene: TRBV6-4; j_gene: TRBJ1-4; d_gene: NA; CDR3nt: TGTGCCAGCACTCAACGGGGCCTAAATGAAAAACTGTTTTTT; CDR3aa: CASTQRGLNEKLFF
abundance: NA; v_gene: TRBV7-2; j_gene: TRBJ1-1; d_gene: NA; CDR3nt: TGTGCCAGCAGCTTCTCGGCGGCGAACACTGAAGCTTTCTTT; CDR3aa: CASSFSAANTEAFF
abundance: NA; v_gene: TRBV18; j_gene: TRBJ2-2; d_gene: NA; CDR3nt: TGTGCCAGCTCACCAGACAGCCCCTTGAGCGGGGAGCTGTTTTTT; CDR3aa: CASSPDSPLSGELFF
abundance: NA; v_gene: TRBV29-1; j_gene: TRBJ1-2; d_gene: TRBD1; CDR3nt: TGCAGCGCCGGAGGAGGGGGCGACTATGGCTACACCTTC; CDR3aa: CSAGGGGDYGYTF
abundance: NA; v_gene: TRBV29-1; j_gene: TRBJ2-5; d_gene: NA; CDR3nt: TGCAGCACGGACTCGCCAGGCGTGGAAGAGACCCAGTACTTC; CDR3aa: CSTDSPGVEETQYF
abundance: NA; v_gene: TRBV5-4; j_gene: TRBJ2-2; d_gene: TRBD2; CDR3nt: TGTGCCAGCTCTTCGGGGAGGGCGAACACCGGGGAGCTGTTTTTT; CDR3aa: CASSSGRANTGELFF
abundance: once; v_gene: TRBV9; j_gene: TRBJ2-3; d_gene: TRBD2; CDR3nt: TGTGCCAGCAGCGGTGGGACTAGCGGTCTCACAGATACGCAGTATTTT; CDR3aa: CASSGGTSGLTDTQYF
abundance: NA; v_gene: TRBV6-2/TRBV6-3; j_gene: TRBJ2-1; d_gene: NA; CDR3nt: TGTGCCAGCAGTTACGGGGTCTATGAGCAGTTCTTC; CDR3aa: CASSYGVYEQFF
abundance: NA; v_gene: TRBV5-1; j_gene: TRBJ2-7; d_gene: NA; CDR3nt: TGCGCCAGCAGCACGAGTCCGCCTGGCTACGAGCAGTACTTC; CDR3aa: CASSTSPPGYEQYF
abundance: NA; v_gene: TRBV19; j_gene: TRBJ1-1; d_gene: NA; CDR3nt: TGTGCCAGCCTGCCCTTGAGGGGGAACACTGAAGCTTTCTTT; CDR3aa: CASLPLRGNTEAFF
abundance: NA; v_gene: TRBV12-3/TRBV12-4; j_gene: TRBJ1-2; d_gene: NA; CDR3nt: TGTGCCAGTAAAAGTAGGGGGACGACTGGCTACACCTTC; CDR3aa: CASKSRGTTGYTF
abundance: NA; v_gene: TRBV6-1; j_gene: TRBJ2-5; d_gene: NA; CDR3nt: TGTGCCAGCAGTGAAGTAGGTGGGGGGGCCGAGACCCAGTACTTC; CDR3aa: CASSEVGGGAETQYF
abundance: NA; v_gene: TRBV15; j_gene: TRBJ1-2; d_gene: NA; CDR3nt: TGTGCCACCAGCACAAGGACAGTCCCGGGCTTGAAGTATGGCTACACCTTC; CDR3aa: CATSTRTVPGLKYGYTF
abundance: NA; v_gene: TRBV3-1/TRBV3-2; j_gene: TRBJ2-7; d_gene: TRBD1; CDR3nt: TGTGCCAGCAGCCACCACGACAGGGGGGGCGAGCAGTACTTC; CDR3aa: CASSHHDRGGEQYF
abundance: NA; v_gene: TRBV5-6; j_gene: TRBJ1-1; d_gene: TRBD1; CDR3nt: TGTGCCAGCAGCTTGGGGACAGGGTGGGACACTGAAGCTTTCTTT; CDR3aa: CASSLGTGWDTEAFF
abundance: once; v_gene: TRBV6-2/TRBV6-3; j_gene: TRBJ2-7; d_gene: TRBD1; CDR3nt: TGTGCCAGCAGTAACACCGGGACAGGAACCTACGAGCAGTACTTC; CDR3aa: CASSNTGTGTYEQYF
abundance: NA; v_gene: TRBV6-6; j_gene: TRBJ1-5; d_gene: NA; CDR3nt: TGTGCCAGCGGAAAGGGGTCGGAGAATCAGCCCCAGCATTTT; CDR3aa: CASGKGSENQPQHF
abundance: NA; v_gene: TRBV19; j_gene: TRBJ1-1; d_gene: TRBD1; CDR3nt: TGTGCCAGTAGTGCACAGGGGGCGAACACTGAAGCTTTCTTT; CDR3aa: CASSAQGANTEAFF
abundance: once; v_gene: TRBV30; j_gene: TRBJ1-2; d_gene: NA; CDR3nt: TGTGCCGGCGGCCGGCTCCCTGGTCAGCTCTATGGCTACACCTTC; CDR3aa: CAGGRLPGQLYGYTF
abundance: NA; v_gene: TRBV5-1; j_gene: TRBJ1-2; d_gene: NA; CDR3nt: TGCGCCAGCAGCTTGGGCCCGGCAGGGACAACCATCCTCTATGGCTACACCTTC; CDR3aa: CASSLGPAGTTILYGYTF
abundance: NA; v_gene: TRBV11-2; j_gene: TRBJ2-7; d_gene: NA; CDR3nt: TGTGCCAGCAGCTTAGCCAGAGGGGGGGCCTTTTACGAGCAGTACTTC; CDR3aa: CASSLARGGAFYEQYF
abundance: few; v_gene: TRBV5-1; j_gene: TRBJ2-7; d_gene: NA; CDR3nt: TGCGCCAGCAGCTTGGGTACGAGAGGGACCACCTCCTACGAGCAGTACTTC; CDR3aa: CASSLGTRGTTSYEQYF
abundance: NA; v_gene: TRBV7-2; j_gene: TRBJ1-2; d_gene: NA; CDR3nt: TGTGCCAGCGGCGTGGGGGCTAACTATGGCTACACCTTC; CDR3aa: CASGVGANYGYTF
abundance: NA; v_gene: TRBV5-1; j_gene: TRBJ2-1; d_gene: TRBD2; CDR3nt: TGCGCCAGCAGCGAACTAGCGGATTACAATGAGCAGTTCTTC; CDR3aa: CASSELADYNEQFF
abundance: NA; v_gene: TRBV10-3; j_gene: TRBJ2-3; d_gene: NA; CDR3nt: TGTGCCATCAGTTTAGAAGATACGCAGTATTTT; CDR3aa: CAISLEDTQYF
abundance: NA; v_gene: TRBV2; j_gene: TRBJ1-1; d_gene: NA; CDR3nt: TGTGCCAGCAGCTACAAGTGGGACCGACAGAGTGAAGCTTTCTTT; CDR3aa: CASSYKWDRQSEAFF